These 15 T cell receptor beta chains were sequenced from one sample in a study of PD-1 blockade in classical Hodgkin lymphoma. Regarding time point: cycle 4 day 1 (C4D1), after less than seven weeks of nivolumab. Each patient relapsed following autologous stem cell transplantation, and prior brentuximab vedotin exposure differed. The repertoire was sequenced with immunoSEQ multiplex PCR; TCRdb's copy has only in-frame clones and lacks some. The repertoire holds about 64,000 clones, with 85% to 95% as singletons. The specimen was peripheral blood mononuclear cells (PBMCs), collected before the fourth cycle of nivolumab. The receptors stem from a human donor with classical Hodgkin lymphoma.

The chain employs TRBV27 and TRBJ2-5; 7 nucleotides line up with TRBD2. V lost 2 bases and J lost 1; bases outside the gene matches: 4. Germline V gene sequence: CDR1 MNHEY, CDR2 SMNVEV (reference sequence). CDR3 length: 15 residues. Here the CDR3 DNA reads TGTGCCAGCAGTTTAGGAGGGAGGGGCCAAGAGACCCAGTACTTC. Residues: CASSLGGRGQETQYF.

V usage is TRBV7-9 and J usage is TRBJ1-2; D is undetermined. Per the germline V gene, CDR1 is SEHNR and CDR2 is FQNEAQ (reference sequence). CDR3 size: 16 residues. V lost 1 base, J lost 3 bases, and 15 bases lay in between. CDR3 in amino acids: CASSLDSPAHYYGYTF. The CDR3 region has the DNA TGTGCCAGCAGCTTAGATTCCCCGGCCCATTACTATGGCTACACCTTC.

The gene calls are TRBV6-6 and TRBJ2-7, with 7 bases identical to TRBD1. J gave up 2 bases and V 6 bases, and 7 bases lay outside the gene matches. Germline V gene lookup returns CDR1 MNHNY and CDR2 SVGAGI (reference sequence). There are 14 residues in the CDR3. DNA for the CDR3: TGTGCCAGCAGCCACCGAGGGACAGCCTACGAGCAGTACTTC. Residues: CASSHRGTAYEQYF.

J is TRBJ2-1 and V is TRBV7-8, with unresolved D. CDR3 size: 20 residues. Per germline, CDR1 SGHVS and CDR2 FQNEAQ. V was shortened by 0 bases and J by 5 bases, with 26 bases between the two germline ends. DNA of the CDR3: TGTGCCAGCAGCTTAGCCCTCGGGCAATCGACTCGACAAGGACACAATGAGCAGTTCTTC. It specifies CASSLALGQSTRQGHNEQFF.

The chain combines TRBV6-5 with TRBJ1-1; D remains unclear. Germline CDR1 MNHEY, CDR2 SVGAGI. Trimming cost V 3 bases and J 0 bases, with 8 bases left between them. This CDR3 is 14 amino acids long. The CDR3 loop is CASSYRAVNTEAFF. For the CDR3, the DNA is TGTGCCAGCAGTTATAGGGCAGTGAACACTGAAGCTTTCTTT.

This clone is a singleton in its sample. The rearrangement links TRBV28 to TRBJ2-2, with TRBD2 identical over 7 bases. Trimming removed 5 bases from V and 5 bases from J; junction bases left unmatched: 2. Germline lookup yields CDR1 MDHEN and CDR2 SYDVKM. There are 13 residues in the CDR3. The CDR3 DNA reads TGTGCCAGCAGTGGCGGGAGAACCGGGGAGCTGTTTTTT. Translated: CASSGGRTGELFF. The full variable domain, completed using reference TRBV28 and TRBJ2-2, is DVKVTQSSRYLVKRTGEKVFLECVQDMDHENMFWYRQDPGLGLRLIYFSYDVKMKEKGDIPEGYSVSREKKERFSLILESASTNQTSMYLCASSGGRTGELFFGEGSRLTVL.

The chain couples TRBV5-6 to TRBJ2-7; D is ambiguous. Trimming cost V 0 bases and J 2 bases, with 9 bases left between them. There are 14 residues in the CDR3. Germline V CDR1 and CDR2: SGHDT, YYEEEE. CDR3 in amino acids: CASSLGVSPYEQYF. The CDR3 DNA follows: TGTGCCAGCAGCTTGGGGGTTTCCCCCTACGAGCAGTACTTC.

The V gene is TRBV5-1, the J gene TRBJ2-1; no reliable D call. With 4 bases removed from V and 8 bases from J, the gap between germline ends came to 7 bases. Germline loops: CDR1 SGHRS, CDR2 YFSETQ. The CDR3 has 11 amino acids. The CDR3 reads CASSLRDEQFF. Here the CDR3 DNA reads TGCGCCAGCAGCCTTAGGGATGAGCAGTTCTTC.

The gene calls are TRBV27 and TRBJ2-1, with 11 bases lining up with TRBD1. CDR1 is MNHEY, CDR2 SMNVEV, per germline (reference sequence). V was pared by 7 bases and J by 7 bases, with 6 bases of the junction left unmatched. The CDR3 consists of 14 residues. CDR3 amino acids: CASIGGQGGNEQFF. CDR3 coding DNA: TGTGCCAGCATTGGGGGACAGGGGGGGAATGAGCAGTTCTTC.

This sequence joins TRBV7-8 and TRBJ2-7; 8 bases match TRBD1. Trimming cost V 1 base and J 1 base; bases outside gene matches: 12. CDR1 is SGHVS and CDR2 is FQNEAQ in the germline V gene. The CDR3 loop spans 18 amino acids. Here the CDR3 reads CASSLVQRGRDRSYEQYF. The CDR3 nucleotides read TGTGCCAGCAGCTTAGTTCAAAGGGGCCGGGACAGGTCCTACGAGCAGTACTTC.

CDR3 sequence (DNA): TGTGCCAGCAGTTTAAGCCAGGGGAACACCGGGGAGCTGTTTTTT. It translates to CASSLSQGNTGELFF. The chain carries TRBV27 and TRBJ2-2; D is perhaps TRBD1 (5 bases). The germline V gene encodes CDR1 MNHEY and CDR2 SMNVEV (reference sequence). The ends were cut back, 2 bases at V and 1 base at J, with 8 bases in the middle. The CDR3 has 15 amino acids.

The chain employs TRBV11-1 and TRBJ2-1; 7 bases fit TRBD1. Germline-derived CDR1 and CDR2 are SGHAT and FQDESV (reference sequence). The CDR3 consists of 15 residues. Trimming cost V 0 bases and J 6 bases; bases outside gene matches: 5. The CDR3 sequence: CASSLATGESNEQFF. CDR3 bases: TGTGCCAGCAGCTTAGCTACAGGGGAAAGCAATGAGCAGTTCTTC.

The J gene is TRBJ2-5, the V gene TRBV10-2; maybe TRBD2 (5 bases). CDR3 length: 15 amino acids. Germline V CDR1 and CDR2: WSHSY, SAAADI. Trimming took off 5 bases at V and 2 bases at J, with 15 bases between the two ends. CDR3 amino acids: CASSPPGRGQETQYF. The DNA for the CDR3 is TGCGCCAGCAGTCCTCCCGGCCGGGGTCAAGAGACCCAGTACTTC.

The V gene is TRBV2, the J gene TRBJ1-3; D remains ambiguous. The V gene lost 2 bases and the J gene lost 4 bases, with 3 bases spanning the gap. This CDR3 has 12 residues. Germline values: CDR1 SNHLY, CDR2 FYNNEI. CDR3 in DNA: TGTGCCAGCAGTGAAACCGGAAACACCATATATTTT. This gives the protein CASSETGNTIYF.

The J gene is TRBJ2-1, the V gene TRBV5-1; no clear D. There are 13 residues in the CDR3. Germline V lookup: CDR1 SGHRS, CDR2 YFSETQ. Trimming stripped 0 bases from V and 5 bases from J, with 6 bases between. CDR3 sequence (DNA): TGCGCCAGCAGCTTGGGGCTAGACAATGAGCAGTTCTTC. It translates to CASSLGLDNEQFF.